This passage covers 13 T cell receptor beta chains from one sample sequenced in a study of T cells after yellow fever vaccination. Using its own MiXCR run on the 5' RACE reads, TCRdb lists one record per CDR3 protein. The table shows some 240,000 distinct CDR3 sequences, with 3.6% occurring only once. The sample consisted of PBMCs, taken 15 days after the yellow fever booster vaccination. Receptor source: a man younger than 35 who received the YFV17D yellow fever vaccine.

This clonotype was seen repeatedly, ten times or more. The chain joins TRBV6-5 to TRBJ2-4, with 7 bases aligning to TRBD1. The CDR3 has 14 residues. V was pared by 0 bases and J by 7 bases, with 3 bases of the junction left unmatched. Per germline, CDR1 MNHEY and CDR2 SVGAGI. The CDR3 bases are TGTGCCAGCAGTTACTCCGGCAGGGGGAACATTCAGTACTTC. Encoded protein: CASSYSGRGNIQYF.

This clonotype showed up just a few times. The CDR3 here is CASSGVLAGGQYF. In DNA form, the CDR3 reads TGTGCCAGCAGTGGCGTATTAGCGGGGGGACAGTATTTT. This sequence joins TRBV6-1 and TRBJ2-3, with 10 positions matching TRBD2. V shed 4 bases and J 12 bases; nucleotides not matched to a gene: 7. This CDR3 comprises 13 residues. The germline gives CDR1 MNHNS, CDR2 SASEGT.

This clonotype was detected many times. This CDR3 is CASGLVTSGGVDTQYF. CDR3 in DNA: TGTGCTAGTGGTTTGGTAACTAGCGGGGGAGTAGATACGCAGTATTTT. This rearrangement joins TRBV12-5 to TRBJ2-3; 11 bases match TRBD2. The CDR3 has 16 amino acids. Germline CDR1 is LGHNT and CDR2 is FRNRAP. Germline trimming cut 0 bases from V and 5 bases from J; bases unmatched to any gene: 4.

Ten or more counts support this clonotype. J is TRBJ2-7 and V is TRBV5-4; D gene uncertain. This CDR3 spans 13 amino acids. V was shortened by 3 bases and J by 0 bases, with 7 bases between the two germline ends. Germline CDR1 SGHNT, CDR2 YYREEE (reference sequence). The CDR3 loop is CASSSQPSYEQYV. CDR3 bases: TGTGCCAGCAGCTCCCAGCCCTCCTACGAGCAGTACGTC.

This clonotype was found many times. The CDR3 region has the DNA TGCGCCAGCAGGGGCTCAGATACGCAGTATTTT. Amino acids: CASRGSDTQYF. V is TRBV5-1 and J is TRBJ2-3; unclear D gene. Germline V CDR1 and CDR2: SGHRS, YFSETQ. The CDR3 has 11 amino acids. The V and J ends lost 5 bases and 4 bases respectively, with 5 bases between them. Combining the CDR3 with reference TRBV5-1 and TRBJ2-3 gives the whole variable domain KAGVTQTPRYLIKTRGQQVTLSCSPISGHRSVSWYQQTPGQGLQFLFEYFSETQRNKGNFPGRFSGRQFSNSRSEMNVSTLELGDSALYLCASRGSDTQYFGPGTRLTVL.

Ten or more counts support this clonotype. The rearrangement joins TRBV7-8 to TRBJ2-2; 9 bases agree with TRBD2. Trimming cost V 3 bases and J 2 bases; bases outside gene matches: 13. The germline V gene encodes CDR1 SGHVS and CDR2 FQNEAQ. This CDR3 region has 19 residues. The DNA of the CDR3 is TGTGCCAGCAGCTTCCTTGGGTTAGCGGGGGCCGTAAACACCGGGGAGCTGTTTTTT. It codes for CASSFLGLAGAVNTGELFF.

This clonotype was seen many times. This chain uses TRBV12-3 or TRBV12-4 with TRBJ1-2; D may be TRBD1 (5 bases). V was pared by 3 bases and J by 13 bases, with 18 bases between. This CDR3 region has 13 residues. The CDR3, as DNA: TGTGCCAGCAGTTTTGACCAGGGACTTAAGTCCACCTTC. This codes for CASSFDQGLKSTF.

This clonotype occurred many times. The chain couples TRBV28 to TRBJ1-5; 8 nucleotides agree with TRBD1. The CDR3 extends over 16 amino acids. V was pared by 0 bases and J by 6 bases, with 7 bases of the junction left unmatched. In germline, CDR1 is MDHEN, CDR2 SYDVKM. CDR3 DNA: TGTGCCAGCAGTTTATGGCAGGACAGGGACAGTCAGCCCCAGCATTTT. It is translated as CASSLWQDRDSQPQHF.

This clonotype was seen repeatedly, ten times or more. The rearrangement uses TRBV3-1 and TRBJ2-3, with 7 positions matching TRBD2. The CDR3 runs to 16 residues. Germline CDR1 reads LGHDT; CDR2 reads YNNKEL (reference sequence). J lost 3 bases, V lost 4 bases, and 10 bases had no gene match. This CDR3 reads CASSPLGRRETDTQYF. DNA for the CDR3: TGTGCCAGCAGCCCACTCGGGAGGAGGGAAACAGATACGCAGTATTTT.

This clonotype was observed a few times. V and J are TRBV12-3 or TRBV12-4 and TRBJ1-6, with D possibly TRBD1 on 6 matching bases. The V end was cut by 6 bases, the J end by 2 bases, with 14 bases between. This CDR3 spans 16 amino acids. In DNA form, the CDR3 reads TGTGCCAGCAGCAGGGGAAACCTGGCCTATAATTCACCCCTCCACTTT. This encodes CASSRGNLAYNSPLHF.

This clonotype was seen many times. The V gene is TRBV5-1, the J gene TRBJ1-2; 10 bases are a match to TRBD1. The trim removed 2 bases at V and 6 bases at J, leaving 7 bases unmatched. The V gene's germline CDR1 is SGHRS and CDR2 YFSETQ. The CDR3 has 15 residues. In DNA form, the CDR3 reads TGCGCCAGCAGCTTTATGGACAGGGGGGAGGATGGCTACACCTTC. Protein sequence: CASSFMDRGEDGYTF.

This clonotype occurred many times. The chain couples TRBV29-1 to TRBJ1-2; D perhaps matches TRBD1 (5 bases). V lost 4 bases and J lost 5, with 23 bases in between. The CDR3 consists of 16 residues. Germline loops: CDR1 SQVTM, CDR2 ANQGSEA. CDR3 bases: TGCAGCGTTGCGGTTGGGCAGGGAGGAATGGAGTATGGCTACACCTTC. Protein product: CSVAVGQGGMEYGYTF. Filled out from reference TRBV29-1 and TRBJ1-2, the complete variable domain reads SAVISQKPSRDICQRGTSLTIQCQVDSQVTMMFWYRQQPGQSLTLIATANQGSEATYESGFVIDKFPISRPNLTFSTLTVSNMSPEDSSIYLCSVAVGQGGMEYGYTFGSGTRLTVV.

This clonotype was observed many times. This chain uses TRBV6-2 or TRBV6-3 with TRBJ2-7; perhaps TRBD1 as D (6 bases). CDR1 and CDR2 (germline): MNHEY, SVGEGT. The CDR3 sequence is 13 residues long. The ends were cut back, 7 bases at V and 4 bases at J, with 14 bases in the middle. The CDR3 sequence is CASTRDMGYEQYV. The CDR3 bases are TGTGCCAGCACCCGGGACATGGGATACGAGCAGTACGTC.